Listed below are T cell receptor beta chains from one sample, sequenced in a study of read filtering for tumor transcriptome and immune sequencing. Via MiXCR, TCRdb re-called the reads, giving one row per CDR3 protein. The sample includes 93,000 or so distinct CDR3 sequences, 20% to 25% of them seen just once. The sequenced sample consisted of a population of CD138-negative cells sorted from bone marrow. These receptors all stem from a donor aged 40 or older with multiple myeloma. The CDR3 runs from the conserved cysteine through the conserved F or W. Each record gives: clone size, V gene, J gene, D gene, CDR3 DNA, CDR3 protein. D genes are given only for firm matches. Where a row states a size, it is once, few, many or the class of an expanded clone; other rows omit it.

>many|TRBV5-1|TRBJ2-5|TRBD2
TGCGCCAGCAGCTTTGGTACTAGCGAGGAGACCCAGTACTTC
CASSFGTSEETQYF
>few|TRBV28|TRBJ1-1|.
TGTGCCAGCATCCGAGGGGACTTGAACACTGAAGCTTTCTTT
CASIRGDLNTEAFF
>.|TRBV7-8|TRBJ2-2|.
TGTGCCAGCAGCTTAGCGGGGTTTAACACCGGGGAGCTGTTTTTT
CASSLAGFNTGELFF
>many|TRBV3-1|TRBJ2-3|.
TGTGCCAGCAGTCCCGGTACAGATACGCAGTATTTT
CASSPGTDTQYF
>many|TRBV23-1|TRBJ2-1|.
TGCGCCAACTCAAGGGCGCGAAATGAGCAGTTCTTC
CANSRARNEQFF
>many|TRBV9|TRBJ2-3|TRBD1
TGTGCCAGCAGCGTAGCTTTAACGACAGGGTCACTAGATACGCAGTATTTT
CASSVALTTGSLDTQYF
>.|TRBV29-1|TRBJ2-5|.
TGCAGCGTCCGTCCGACGGGTATAGGAGAGACCCAGTACTTC
CSVRPTGIGETQYF
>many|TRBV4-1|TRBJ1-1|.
TGCGCCAGCAGCCAAGTCGGGGGACTCAACACTGAAGCTTTCTTT
CASSQVGGLNTEAFF
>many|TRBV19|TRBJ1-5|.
TGTGCCAGTAGTATAGAAAGGAATCAGCCCCAGCATTTT
CASSIERNQPQHF
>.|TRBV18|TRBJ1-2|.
TGTGCCTGCTTACTTGGAGGCGATGGCTACACCTTC
CACLLGGDGYTF
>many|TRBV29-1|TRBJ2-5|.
TGCAGCGTCCCCATGGGCCTAGCACAAGAGACCCAGTACTTC
CSVPMGLAQETQYF
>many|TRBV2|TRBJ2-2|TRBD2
TGTGCCAGCAGGGATACTAGCGGGGGTGCGGCCGGGGAGCTGTTTTTT
CASRDTSGGAAGELFF
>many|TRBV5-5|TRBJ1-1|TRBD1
TGTGCCAGCAGCTGGAGACAGGGGGAGTTGATGAACACTGAAGCTTTCTTT
CASSWRQGELMNTEAFF
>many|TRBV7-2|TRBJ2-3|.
TGTGCCAGCAGCTACGGATCTGGTTCTGGTACGCAGTATTTT
CASSYGSGSGTQYF
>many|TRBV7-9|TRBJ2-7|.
TGTGCCAGCAGCGTGCTAGGTGAGCAGTACTTC
CASSVLGEQYF
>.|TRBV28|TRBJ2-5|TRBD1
TGTGCCAGCAGTCACACAGTCAGGGGGCTACAAGAGACCCAGTACTTC
CASSHTVRGLQETQYF
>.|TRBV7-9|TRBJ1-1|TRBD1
TGTGCCAGCAGCTACCATCCCGACAGGGGGCTTGGCACTGAAGCATTCTTT
CASSYHPDRGLGTEAFF
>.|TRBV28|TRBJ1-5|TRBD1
TGTGCCAGCCAGGGGGCTCTTCAGCCCCAGCATTTT
CASQGALQPQHF
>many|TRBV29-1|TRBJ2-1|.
TGCAGCGTTGAGGGCCAACACGTTGAGCAGTTCTTC
CSVEGQHVEQFF
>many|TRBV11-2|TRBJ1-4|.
TGTGCCAGCAGCCAAACACTTGCAACTAATGAAAAACTGTTTTTT
CASSQTLATNEKLFF
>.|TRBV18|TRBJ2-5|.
TGTGCCAGCTTAGTCGGATACCAAGAGACCCAGTACTTC
CASLVGYQETQYF
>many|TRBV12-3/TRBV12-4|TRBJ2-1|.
TGTGCCAGCAGCGACGTGGGTTCCTACAATGAGCAGTTCTTC
CASSDVGSYNEQFF
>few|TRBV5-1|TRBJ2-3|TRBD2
TGCGCCAGCAGCCCCCAGACTAGCGGGGGGGGGGATACGCAGTATTTT
CASSPQTSGGGDTQYF
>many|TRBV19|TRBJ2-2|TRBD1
TGTGCCAGTAGTATTCAGGGACAGATGAACACCGGGGAGCTGTTTTTT
CASSIQGQMNTGELFF
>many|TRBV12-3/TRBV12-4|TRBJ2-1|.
TGTGCCAGCAGTTCCGGGACACTTATTGTGGATGAGCAGTTCTTC
CASSSGTLIVDEQFF
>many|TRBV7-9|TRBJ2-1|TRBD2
TGTGCCAGCAGCTTAGCAAAGCGGGGGGCCTACAATGAGCAGTTCTTC
CASSLAKRGAYNEQFF
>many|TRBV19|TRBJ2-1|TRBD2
TGTGCCAGTAGTATATGGAGCGGGGGGGCCAATGAGCAGTTCTTC
CASSIWSGGANEQFF
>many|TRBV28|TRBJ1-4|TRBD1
TGTGCCAGCAGTTTATGGCGTCAGGGGGCCGAAAAACTGTTTTTT
CASSLWRQGAEKLFF
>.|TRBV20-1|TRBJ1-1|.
TGCAGTGCTAGAGACCCCCGGGGCAGGGCCACTGAAGCTTTCTTT
CSARDPRGRATEAFF
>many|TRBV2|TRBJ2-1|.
TGTGCCAGCAGTGAAGGGGGCAATGAGCAGTTCTTC
CASSEGGNEQFF
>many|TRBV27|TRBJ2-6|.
TGTGCCAGCAGTTTATCTCAGGGGTCTGGGGCCAACGTCCTGACTTTC
CASSLSQGSGANVLTF
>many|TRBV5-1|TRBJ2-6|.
TGCGCCAGCAGCTTGGTCAGGGGCGCCGACTCTGGGGCCAACGTCCTGACTTTC
CASSLVRGADSGANVLTF
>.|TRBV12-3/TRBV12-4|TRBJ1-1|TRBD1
TGTGCCAGCAGCCTCCGGGACAGGGCAGCTGAAGCTTTCTTT
CASSLRDRAAEAFF
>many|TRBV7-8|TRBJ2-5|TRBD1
TGTGCCAGCAGCTTAGGACAGGGGACAGAGACCCAGTACTTC
CASSLGQGTETQYF
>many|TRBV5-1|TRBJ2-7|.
TGCGCCAGCAGCCCGGGGATTACCTACGAGCAGTACTTC
CASSPGITYEQYF
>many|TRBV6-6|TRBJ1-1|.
TGTGCCAGCAGTTACGGGGTAGGGGGGCTCGCTGAAGCTTTCTTT
CASSYGVGGLAEAFF
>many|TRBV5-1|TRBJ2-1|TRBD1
TGCGCCAGCAGCCCAAACAGGGGGCGCGTCTATGAGCAGTTCTTC
CASSPNRGRVYEQFF
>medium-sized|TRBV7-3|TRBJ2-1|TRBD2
TGTGCCAGCAGCTTAGTGGGACTAGCGGGTCGCGATGAGCAGTTCTTC
CASSLVGLAGRDEQFF
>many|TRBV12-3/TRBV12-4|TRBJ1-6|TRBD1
TGTGCCAGCAGACTAGGACAGGGGGAAGTAAATTCACCCCTCCACTTT
CASRLGQGEVNSPLHF
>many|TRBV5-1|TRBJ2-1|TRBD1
TGCGCCAGCGGACCCGGGACAGGGGCTACGGAGGAGTTCTTC
CASGPGTGATEEFF
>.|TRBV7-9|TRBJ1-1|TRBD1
TGTGCCAGCAGCACCTGGACAGGGGATGAAGCTTTCTTT
CASSTWTGDEAFF
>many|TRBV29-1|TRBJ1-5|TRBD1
TGCAGCGGGTCTCAGGGGGGCAATCAGCCCCAGCATTTT
CSGSQGGNQPQHF
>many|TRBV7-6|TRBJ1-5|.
TGTGCCAGCAGCAAGGACAGAAATCAGCCCCAGCATTTT
CASSKDRNQPQHF
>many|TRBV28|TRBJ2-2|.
TGTGCCAGCAGCTCCGACAGTAACACCGGGGAGCTGTTTTTT
CASSSDSNTGELFF
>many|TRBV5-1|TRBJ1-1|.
TGCGCCAGCAGCTTGGCCACAGGGTCAACTGAAGCTTTCTTT
CASSLATGSTEAFF
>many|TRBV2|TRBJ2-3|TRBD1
TGTGCCAGCACCCCGGACAGGTACACAGATACGCAGTATTTT
CASTPDRYTDTQYF
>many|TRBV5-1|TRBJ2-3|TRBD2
TGCGCCAGCAGCCTAGTGACTAGCGGGGATAGCACAGATACGCAGTATTTT
CASSLVTSGDSTDTQYF
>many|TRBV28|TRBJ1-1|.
TGTGCCAGCCCCCCGTCGAAGACCCAGAACACTGAAGCTTTCTTT
CASPPSKTQNTEAFF